The text below deals with one TCR beta chain. CDR3 length: 13 amino acids. Germline V CDR1 and CDR2: GTSNPN, SVGIG (reference sequence). Trimming removed 3 bases at V and 2 bases at J, with 8 bases between. This specimen belongs to a study of pediatric ulcerative colitis. During colonoscopy, one to two rectal pinch biopsies were collected. The assay was immunoSEQ multiplex PCR, and TCRdb's table has in-frame clones only and misses some. The data hold more than 40,000 clones, with around 79% observed a single time. The specimen sequenced was gut tissue. V usage is TRBV30 and J usage is TRBJ1-3; unclear D gene. The TCR originated in a girl under 18 with moderate ulcerative colitis. In DNA form, the CDR3 reads TGTGCCTGGAGCGCGAGTACTGGAAACACCATATATTTT. It codes for CAWSASTGNTIYF. Using reference TRBV30 and TRBJ1-3 for the parts outside the CDR3, the full variable domain is SQTIHQWPATLVQPVGSPLSLECTVEGTSNPNLYWYRQAAGRGLQLLFYSVGIGQISSEVPQNLSASRPQDRQFILSSKKLLLSDSGFYLCAWSASTGNTIYFGEGSWLTVV.